Listed here are 26 T cell receptor beta chains from one sample, sequenced in a study of blood T cell repertoires in COVID-19. Measured with immunoSEQ multiplex PCR; TCRdb has only the in-frame clones, and not every one. Of 110,000 or so clones listed, 85% are singletons. The sample consisted of peripheral blood. These TCRs come from a human donor in a cohort sampled during active COVID-19.

The table lists this clone with a count of one. The chain has TRBV13 and TRBJ2-4; no clear D. Germline values: CDR1 PRHDT, CDR2 FYEKMQ (reference sequence). This CDR3 comprises 12 residues. The ends were cut back, 4 bases at V and 3 bases at J, with 4 bases in the middle. Here the CDR3 reads CASSSGKNIQYF. The CDR3 bases are TGTGCCAGCAGCTCCGGCAAAAACATTCAGTACTTC.

This sequence joins TRBV9 and TRBJ1-2, with 7 bases lining up with TRBD1. Germline lookup yields CDR1 SGDLS and CDR2 YYNGEE. V dropped 7 bases and J dropped 11; count of bases not matched to a gene: 11. The CDR3 runs 12 residues. The CDR3 DNA is TGTGCCAGCGAGGGACAGCCGGGGCGGTACACCTTC. This encodes CASEGQPGRYTF.

V gene TRBV5-4 combines with J gene TRBJ2-7; TRBD1 matches at 7 bases. Per germline, CDR1 SGHNT and CDR2 YYREEE (reference sequence). CDR3 length: 13 amino acids. V shed 3 bases and J 6 bases; nucleotides not matched to a gene: 6. CDR3 bases: TGTGCCAGCAGCTCGGACAGGCCCCTCGAGCAGTACTTC. Translation: CASSSDRPLEQYF. The full variable domain, its missing parts supplied by reference TRBV5-4 and TRBJ2-7, is ETGVTQSPTHLIKTRGQQVTLRCSSQSGHNTVSWYQQALGQGPQFIFQYYREEENGRGNFPPRFSGLQFPNYSSELNVNALELDDSALYLCASSSDRPLEQYFGPGTRLTVT.

A note on this clone: Other DNA sequences in this sample translate to the same CDR3. This rearrangement joins TRBV4-3 to TRBJ2-7; the D is unclear. Between the trimmed V and J ends, which lost 1 base and 2 bases, there was a span of 6 bases. The germline V gene encodes CDR1 LGHNA and CDR2 YSLEER. The CDR3 spans 13 residues. The CDR3 nucleotides are TGCGCCAGCAGCCAAGGGTCAGCCTACGAGCAGTACTTC. Translating gives CASSQGSAYEQYF.

V is TRBV5-6 and J is TRBJ2-7; TRBD1 agrees at 9 bases. Germline CDR1 SGHDT, CDR2 YYEEEE. J was trimmed by 0 bases and V by 4 bases; bases with no gene match: 5. The length of the CDR3 is 15 residues. The CDR3 bases are TGTGCCAGCAGCCGGGGACAGGGCCTCTCCTACGAGCAGTACTTC. It encodes CASSRGQGLSYEQYF.

The rearrangement uses TRBV24-1 and TRBJ1-1; 8 positions agree with TRBD1. The trim removed 7 bases at V and 1 base at J, leaving 1 base unmatched. CDR3 length equals 13 residues. Germline-derived CDR1 and CDR2 are KGHDR and SFDVKD. The CDR3 is CATRGTGNTEAFF. The DNA of the CDR3 is TGTGCCACCAGGGGGACAGGGAACACTGAAGCTTTCTTT.

This chain joins TRBV6-2 or TRBV6-3 and TRBJ2-4, with 7 bases that match TRBD1. This CDR3 is built from 19 residues. J lost 0 bases, V lost 4 bases, and 15 bases had no gene match. Per germline, CDR1 MNHEY and CDR2 SVGEGT. This CDR3 reads CASSFTGEGGALAKNIQYF. CDR3 nucleotide sequence: TGTGCCAGCAGTTTCACAGGGGAAGGGGGTGCTCTAGCCAAAAACATTCAGTACTTC.

There are a few counts of this clone. V usage is TRBV11-2 and J usage is TRBJ2-3; D call uncertain. The CDR3 loop spans 12 amino acids. V was clipped by 5 bases and J by 6 bases, with 9 bases between them. CDR1 SGHAT and CDR2 FQNNGV come from the germline V gene. In DNA, the CDR3 is TGTGCCAGCAGCCCTAACGAGGATACGCAGTATTTT. Its translation is CASSPNEDTQYF.

A few counts support this clone. The rearrangement uses TRBV5-6 and TRBJ2-1; the D gene is possibly TRBD2 (6 bases). Germline V gene data show CDR1 as SGHDT and CDR2 as YYEEEE. The CDR3 length is 14 residues. Trimming took 4 bases from V and 6 from J, leaving 14 bases between them. The CDR3 protein is CASSPLGGSNEQFF. CDR3 bases: TGTGCCAGCAGCCCCCTCGGGGGTAGCAATGAGCAGTTCTTC.

The rearrangement joins TRBV2 to TRBJ1-5; D call uncertain. The CDR3 is made up of 14 amino acids. Between the trimmed V and J ends, which lost 2 bases and 7 bases, there was a span of 12 bases. Germline CDR1 is SNHLY and CDR2 is FYNNEI. The CDR3 region is CASSESRRVQPQHF. DNA for the CDR3: TGTGCCAGCAGTGAATCCAGGAGGGTCCAGCCCCAGCATTTT. Drawing the rest from reference TRBV2 and TRBJ1-5, the complete variable domain is EPEVTQTPSHQVTQMGQEVILRCVPISNHLYFYWYRQILGQKVEFLVSFYNNEISEKSEIFDDQFSVERPDGSNFTLKIRSTKLEDSAMYFCASSESRRVQPQHFGDGTRLSIL.

This rearrangement joins TRBV12-5 to TRBJ2-5; maybe TRBD2 (7 bases). This CDR3 has 17 amino acids. Between the trimmed V and J ends, which lost 0 bases and 5 bases, there was a span of 19 bases. Germline-derived CDR1 and CDR2 are LGHNT and FRNRAP. CDR3 residues: CASGLVRGRGLRETQYF. CDR3 DNA sequence: TGTGCTAGTGGTTTGGTACGAGGGCGGGGGCTTCGGGAGACCCAGTACTTC.

This clone was observed a single time. The chain links TRBV6-1 to TRBJ2-3; TRBD1 matches at 12 bases. V was clipped by 2 bases and J by 4 bases; unmatched bases: 1. CDR1 and CDR2 from the germline V gene are MNHNS and SASEGT. The CDR3 is 15 amino acids. CDR3 in DNA: TGTGCCAGCAGTGAAAGGGACAGGGGGCCAGATACGCAGTATTTT. Its translation is CASSERDRGPDTQYF.

The J gene is TRBJ2-1, the V gene TRBV12-3 or TRBV12-4, with 10 bases matching TRBD1. The CDR3 extends over 12 amino acids. With V trimmed by 6 bases and J by 16 bases, 9 bases remained unmatched. Here the CDR3 reads CASRRDRGPGFF. DNA for the CDR3: TGTGCCAGCAGACGGGACAGGGGCCCGGGTTTCTTC.

V gene TRBV9 combines with J gene TRBJ2-7; 14 bases map to TRBD2. Germline CDR1 reads SGDLS; CDR2 reads YYNGEE. This CDR3 has 15 amino acids. V lost 3 bases and J lost 4; bases outside the gene matches: 3. This CDR3 reads CASSGTSGGKYEQYF. CDR3 DNA: TGTGCCAGCAGCGGGACTAGCGGGGGGAAATACGAGCAGTACTTC.

This clone showed up just once. The rearrangement uses TRBV4-3 and TRBJ1-3, with D unclear. This CDR3 spans 16 amino acids. V lost 0 bases, J lost 0 bases, and 9 bases lay in between. Germline V gene sequence: CDR1 LGHNA, CDR2 YSLEER. In nucleotides, the CDR3 is TGCGCCAGCAGCCAAGATCTGCAGATCTCTGGAAACACCATATATTTT. Translated, it gives CASSQDLQISGNTIYF.

This clone was detected once. The rearrangement uses TRBV5-1 and TRBJ1-3; maybe TRBD1 (5 bases). The CDR3 runs to 14 residues. Germline V gives CDR1 SGHRS, CDR2 YFSETQ. Trimming stripped 4 bases from V and 2 bases from J, with 10 bases between. In nucleotides, the CDR3 is TGCGCCAGCAGCCCGACAGAAGCTGGAAACACCATATATTTT. Protein sequence: CASSPTEAGNTIYF.

The V gene is TRBV4-1, the J gene TRBJ2-3, with D tentatively TRBD2 (6 bases). The CDR3 loop spans 16 amino acids. In germline, CDR1 is MGHRA, CDR2 YSYEKL. The V and J ends lost 0 bases and 1 base respectively, with 11 bases between them. The CDR3 sequence: CASSQDPTGGTDTQYF. CDR3 DNA: TGCGCCAGCAGCCAAGATCCCACGGGGGGCACAGATACGCAGTATTTT.

J is TRBJ2-1 and V is TRBV28; D unclear. This CDR3 is built from 15 residues. Trimming pared 2 bases from V and 0 bases from J, leaving 8 bases between. Germline CDR1 and CDR2: MDHEN and SYDVKM. CDR3: CASSLKPSSYNEQFF. DNA for the CDR3: TGTGCCAGCAGTTTAAAGCCGAGCTCCTACAATGAGCAGTTCTTC.

This clone was seen once. The J gene is TRBJ1-4, the V gene TRBV27; D possibly corresponds to TRBD1 (5 bases). V lost 3 bases and J 8 bases, leaving 13 bases between the germline ends. This CDR3 region has 14 residues. Germline lookup yields CDR1 MNHEY and CDR2 SMNVEV (reference sequence). Written as DNA, the CDR3 is TGTGCCAGCAGTTTCTCAGGGAAGGGGGAAAAACTGTTTTTT. This sequence encodes CASSFSGKGEKLFF.

The V gene is TRBV2, the J gene TRBJ1-2; TRBD1 aligns across 8 bases. Germline V gene sequence: CDR1 SNHLY, CDR2 FYNNEI. The trim removed 6 bases at V and 4 bases at J, leaving 7 bases unmatched. The CDR3 consists of 14 residues. The CDR3 loop reads CASRPWTGLYGYTF. CDR3 nucleotides: TGTGCCAGCAGGCCTTGGACAGGGCTCTATGGCTACACCTTC.

This clone was observed once. J is TRBJ1-5 and V is TRBV18; D may be TRBD1 (5 bases). V shed 3 bases and J shed 3 bases, with 9 bases lying between them. CDR1 and CDR2 from the germline V gene are KGHSH and LQKENI. This CDR3 region has 14 residues. The CDR3 here is CASSPGLLNQPQHF. CDR3 nucleotides: TGTGCCAGCTCACCGGGACTGCTCAATCAGCCCCAGCATTTT. Combining the CDR3 with reference TRBV18 and TRBJ1-5 gives the whole variable domain NAGVMQNPRHLVRRRGQEARLRCSPMKGHSHVYWYRQLPEEGLKFMVYLQKENIIDESGMPKERFSAEFPKEGPSILRIQQVVRGDSAAYFCASSPGLLNQPQHFGDGTRLSIL.

The gene calls are TRBV9 and TRBJ2-1, with D perhaps TRBD1 (6 bases). V was cut by 3 bases and J by 3 bases, with 13 bases left in between. Germline V gene lookup returns CDR1 SGDLS and CDR2 YYNGEE. The CDR3 spans 15 residues. The CDR3 nucleotides read TGTGCCAGCAGCGGGGGACACCAAGTCTACAATGAGCAGTTCTTC. As protein: CASSGGHQVYNEQFF.

The chain uses TRBV18 and TRBJ1-5; tentatively, D is TRBD1 (6 bases). Germline CDR1 KGHSH, CDR2 LQKENI. Deletions cut 3 bases from V and 3 bases from J, with 12 bases between. The CDR3 is 15 residues long. CDR3 in DNA: TGTGCCAGCTCACCCGGGGGGCGAGTCAATCAGCCCCAGCATTTT. Protein: CASSPGGRVNQPQHF.

CDR3 in amino acids: CASSWTSGSQETQYF. CDR3 coding DNA: TGTGCCAGCAGCTGGACTTCCGGGAGCCAAGAGACCCAGTACTTC. V is TRBV11-2 and J is TRBJ2-5, with a possible D match to TRBD2 (6 bases). CDR1 is SGHAT and CDR2 is FQNNGV in the germline V gene. The CDR3 runs 15 residues. V lost 4 bases to trimming and J lost 1 base, with 13 bases between them.

This sequence joins TRBV7-2 and TRBJ2-6; 7 bases agree with TRBD1. Germline V lookup: CDR1 SGHTA, CDR2 FQGNSA. The CDR3 runs to 14 residues. Trimming took 4 bases from V and 3 from J; bases not matched to a gene: 0. The CDR3 region is CASSYRGGANVLTF. CDR3 nucleotide sequence: TGTGCCAGCAGCTACAGGGGTGGGGCCAACGTCCTGACTTTC.

Only one count was recorded for this clone. The chain has TRBV5-1 and TRBJ2-2; D call uncertain. Looked up from germline, CDR1 is SGHRS and CDR2 is YFSETQ. V was cut by 5 bases and J by 3 bases, with 11 bases left in between. The CDR3 contains 14 residues. The CDR3 is CASSVRVDTGELFF. The CDR3 DNA follows: TGCGCCAGCAGTGTTCGAGTAGACACCGGGGAGCTGTTTTTT.